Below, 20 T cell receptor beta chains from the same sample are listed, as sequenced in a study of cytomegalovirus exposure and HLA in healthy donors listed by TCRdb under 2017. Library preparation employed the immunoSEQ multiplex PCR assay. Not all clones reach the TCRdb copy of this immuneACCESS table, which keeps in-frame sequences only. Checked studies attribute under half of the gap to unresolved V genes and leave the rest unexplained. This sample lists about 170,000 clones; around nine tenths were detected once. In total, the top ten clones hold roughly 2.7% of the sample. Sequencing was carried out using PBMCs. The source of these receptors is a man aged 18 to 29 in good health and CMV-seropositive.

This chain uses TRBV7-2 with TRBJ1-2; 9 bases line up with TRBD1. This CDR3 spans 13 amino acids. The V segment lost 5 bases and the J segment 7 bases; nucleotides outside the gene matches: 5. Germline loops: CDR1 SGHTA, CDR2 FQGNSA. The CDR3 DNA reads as TGTGCCAGCAGCATGGACAGGGGTCGTGGCTACACCTTC. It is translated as CASSMDRGRGYTF. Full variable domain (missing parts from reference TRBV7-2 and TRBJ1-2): GAGVSQSPSNKVTEKGKDVELRCDPISGHTALYWYRQSLGQGLEFLIYFQGNSAPDKSGLPSDRFSAERTGGSVSTLTIQRTQQEDSAVYLCASSMDRGRGYTFGSGTRLTVV.

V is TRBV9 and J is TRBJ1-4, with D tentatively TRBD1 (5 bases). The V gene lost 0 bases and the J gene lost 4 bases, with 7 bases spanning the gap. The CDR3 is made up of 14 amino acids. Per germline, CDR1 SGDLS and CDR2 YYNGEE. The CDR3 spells CASSVGTNNEKLFF. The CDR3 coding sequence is TGTGCCAGCAGCGTAGGGACAAATAATGAAAAACTGTTTTTT.

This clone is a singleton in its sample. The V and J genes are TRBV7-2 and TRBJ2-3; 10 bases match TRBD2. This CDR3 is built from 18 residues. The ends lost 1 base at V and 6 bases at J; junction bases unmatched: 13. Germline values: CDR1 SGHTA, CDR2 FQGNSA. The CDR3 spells CASSLVFRERGGRDTQYF. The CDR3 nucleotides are TGTGCCAGCAGCTTAGTGTTTCGGGAGCGGGGGGGCCGGGATACGCAGTATTTT.

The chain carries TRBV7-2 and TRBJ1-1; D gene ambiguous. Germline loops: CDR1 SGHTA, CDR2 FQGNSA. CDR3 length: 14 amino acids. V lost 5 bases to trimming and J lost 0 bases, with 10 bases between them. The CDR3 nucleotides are TGTGCCAGCAGCAGAACAGTTCTGAACACTGAAGCTTTCTTT. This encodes CASSRTVLNTEAFF.

The CDR3 protein is CATSSSGGKSTDTQYF. In DNA, the CDR3 is TGTGCCACCAGCAGCTCAGGGGGCAAGAGCACAGATACGCAGTATTTT. J is TRBJ2-3 and V is TRBV15, with TRBD1 identical over 8 bases. Germline loops: CDR1 LNHNV, CDR2 YYDKDF (reference sequence). The CDR3 sequence is 16 residues long. V lost 3 bases, J lost 0 bases, and 5 bases stayed unmatched.

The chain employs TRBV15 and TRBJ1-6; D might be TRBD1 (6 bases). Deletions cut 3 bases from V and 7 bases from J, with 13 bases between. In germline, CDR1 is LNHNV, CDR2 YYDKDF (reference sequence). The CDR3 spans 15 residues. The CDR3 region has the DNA TGTGCCACCAGCAGTTGGACAGAGACAAATTCACCCCTCCACTTT. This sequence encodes CATSSWTETNSPLHF.

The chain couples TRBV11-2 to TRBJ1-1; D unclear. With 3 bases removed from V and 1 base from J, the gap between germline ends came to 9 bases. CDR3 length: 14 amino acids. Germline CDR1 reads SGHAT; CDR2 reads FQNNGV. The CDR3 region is CASSFGHSNTEAFF. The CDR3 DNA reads TGTGCCAGCAGCTTTGGGCATTCGAACACTGAAGCTTTCTTT.

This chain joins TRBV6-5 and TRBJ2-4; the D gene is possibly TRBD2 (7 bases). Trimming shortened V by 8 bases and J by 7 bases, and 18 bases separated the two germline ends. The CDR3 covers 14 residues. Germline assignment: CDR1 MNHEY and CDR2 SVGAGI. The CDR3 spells CASSLRGGANIQYF. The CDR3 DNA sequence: TGTGCCAGCTCGCTGAGGGGGGGCGCGAACATTCAGTACTTC.

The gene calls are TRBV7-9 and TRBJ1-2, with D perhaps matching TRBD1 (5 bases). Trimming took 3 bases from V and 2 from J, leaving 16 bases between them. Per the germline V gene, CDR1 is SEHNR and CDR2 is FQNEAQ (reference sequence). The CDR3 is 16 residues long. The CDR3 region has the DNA TGTGCCAGCAGCTTCGGATCGGGGGACCTGAACTATGGCTACACCTTC. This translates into CASSFGSGDLNYGYTF.

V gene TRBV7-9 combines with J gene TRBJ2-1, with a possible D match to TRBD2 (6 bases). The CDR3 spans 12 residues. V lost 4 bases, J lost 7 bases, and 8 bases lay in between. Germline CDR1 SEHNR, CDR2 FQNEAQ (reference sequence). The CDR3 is CASSSGENEQFF. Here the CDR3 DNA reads TGTGCCAGCAGCTCGGGGGAGAATGAGCAGTTCTTC.

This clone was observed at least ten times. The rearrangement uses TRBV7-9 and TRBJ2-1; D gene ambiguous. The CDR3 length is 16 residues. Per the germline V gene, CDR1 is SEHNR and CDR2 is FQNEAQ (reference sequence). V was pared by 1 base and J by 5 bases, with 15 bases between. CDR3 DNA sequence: TGTGCCAGCAGCTTAGTTAGGTTTGGGCAGAACAATGAGCAGTTCTTC. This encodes CASSLVRFGQNNEQFF.

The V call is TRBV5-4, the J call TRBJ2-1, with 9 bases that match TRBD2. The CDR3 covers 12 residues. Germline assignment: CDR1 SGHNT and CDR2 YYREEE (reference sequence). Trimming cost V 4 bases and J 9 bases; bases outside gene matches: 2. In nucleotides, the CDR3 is TGTGCCAGCAGCCGGACTAGCGTTGAGCAGTTCTTC. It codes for CASSRTSVEQFF.

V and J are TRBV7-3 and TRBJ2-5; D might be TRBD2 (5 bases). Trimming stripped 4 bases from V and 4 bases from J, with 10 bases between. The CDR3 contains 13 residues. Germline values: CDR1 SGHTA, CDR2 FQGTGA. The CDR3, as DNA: TGTGCCAGCAGCTCCGGACTGGGAGAGACCCAGTACTTC. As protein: CASSSGLGETQYF.

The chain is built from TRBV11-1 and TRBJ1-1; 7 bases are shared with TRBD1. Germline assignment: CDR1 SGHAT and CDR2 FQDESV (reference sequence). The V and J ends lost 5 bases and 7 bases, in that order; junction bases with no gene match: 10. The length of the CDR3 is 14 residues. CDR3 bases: TGTGCCAGCAGCAAGATCGACAGGGATGGTGAAGCTTTCTTT. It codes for CASSKIDRDGEAFF.

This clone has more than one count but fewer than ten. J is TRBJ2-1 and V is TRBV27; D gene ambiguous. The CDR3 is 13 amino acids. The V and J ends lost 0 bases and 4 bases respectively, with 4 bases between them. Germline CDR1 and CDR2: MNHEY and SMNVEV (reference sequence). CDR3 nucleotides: TGTGCCAGCAGTTTATCCCAATACAATGAGCAGTTCTTC. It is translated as CASSLSQYNEQFF.

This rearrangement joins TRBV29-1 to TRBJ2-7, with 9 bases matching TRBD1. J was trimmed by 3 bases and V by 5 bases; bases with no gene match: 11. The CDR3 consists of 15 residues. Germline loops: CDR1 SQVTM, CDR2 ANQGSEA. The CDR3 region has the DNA TGCAGCGTTTGGGGGAGGACAGGGGCTGGCTACGAGCAGTACTTC. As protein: CSVWGRTGAGYEQYF.

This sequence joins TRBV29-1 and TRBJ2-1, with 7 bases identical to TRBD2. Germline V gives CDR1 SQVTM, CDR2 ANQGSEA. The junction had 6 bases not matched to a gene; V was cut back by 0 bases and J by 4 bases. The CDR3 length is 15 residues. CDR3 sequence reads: CSVEDRLADYNEQFF. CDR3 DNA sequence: TGCAGCGTTGAAGATCGGCTAGCGGATTACAATGAGCAGTTCTTC.

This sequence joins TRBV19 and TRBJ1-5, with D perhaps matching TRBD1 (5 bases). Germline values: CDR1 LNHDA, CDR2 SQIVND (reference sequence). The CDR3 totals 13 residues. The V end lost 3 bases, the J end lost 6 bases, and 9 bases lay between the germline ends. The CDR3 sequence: CASSMGGGQPQHF. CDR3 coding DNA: TGTGCCAGTAGTATGGGGGGGGGTCAGCCCCAGCATTTT.

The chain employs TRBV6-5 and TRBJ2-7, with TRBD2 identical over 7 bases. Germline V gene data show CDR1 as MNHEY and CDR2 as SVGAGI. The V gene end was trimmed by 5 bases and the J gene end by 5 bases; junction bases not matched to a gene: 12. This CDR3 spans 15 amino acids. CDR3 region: CASSTREDGGDEQYF. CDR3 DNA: TGTGCCAGCAGTACCCGGGAGGATGGAGGGGACGAGCAGTACTTC.

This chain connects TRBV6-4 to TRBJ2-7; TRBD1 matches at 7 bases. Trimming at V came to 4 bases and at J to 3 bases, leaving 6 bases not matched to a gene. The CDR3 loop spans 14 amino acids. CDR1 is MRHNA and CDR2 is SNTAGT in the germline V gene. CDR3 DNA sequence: TGTGCCAGCAGTGGACAGGGCCCATTCTACGAGCAGTACTTC. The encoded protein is CASSGQGPFYEQYF.